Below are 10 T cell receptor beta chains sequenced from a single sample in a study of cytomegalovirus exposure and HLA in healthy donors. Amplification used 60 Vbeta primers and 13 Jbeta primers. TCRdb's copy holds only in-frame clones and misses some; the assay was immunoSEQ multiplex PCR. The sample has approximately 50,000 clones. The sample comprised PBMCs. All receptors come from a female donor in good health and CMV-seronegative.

The CDR3 DNA follows: TGTGCCAGCAGTGGCAGGGAGGAAGAAAAACTGTTTTTT. Translated: CASSGREEEKLFF. The gene calls are TRBV25-1 and TRBJ1-4; tentatively, D is TRBD1 (5 bases). V was pared by 4 bases and J by 8 bases, with 11 bases between. CDR1 MGHDK and CDR2 SYGVNS come from the germline V gene. The CDR3 is 13 residues long.

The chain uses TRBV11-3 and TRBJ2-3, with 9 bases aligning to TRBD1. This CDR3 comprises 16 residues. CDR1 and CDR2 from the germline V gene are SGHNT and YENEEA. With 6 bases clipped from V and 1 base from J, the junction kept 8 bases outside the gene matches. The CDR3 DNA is TGTGCCAGCAGGGACAGGGGTTTAGTTCGCACAGATACGCAGTATTTT. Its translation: CASRDRGLVRTDTQYF.

The CDR3 is CAWSPPDRVDEQFF. CDR3 DNA sequence: TGTGCCTGGAGTCCCCCAGACAGGGTTGATGAGCAGTTCTTC. This sequence joins TRBV30 and TRBJ2-1; TRBD1 matches at 7 bases. Germline V gene lookup returns CDR1 GTSNPN and CDR2 SVGIG (reference sequence). V was clipped by 2 bases and J by 8 bases; unmatched bases: 9. The CDR3 is 14 amino acids.

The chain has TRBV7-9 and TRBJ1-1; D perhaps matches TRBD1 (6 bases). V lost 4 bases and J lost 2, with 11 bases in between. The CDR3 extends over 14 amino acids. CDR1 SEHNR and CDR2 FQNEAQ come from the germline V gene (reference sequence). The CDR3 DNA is TGTGCCAGCAGCTCCTGGGACACAAACACTGAAGCTTTCTTT. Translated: CASSSWDTNTEAFF.

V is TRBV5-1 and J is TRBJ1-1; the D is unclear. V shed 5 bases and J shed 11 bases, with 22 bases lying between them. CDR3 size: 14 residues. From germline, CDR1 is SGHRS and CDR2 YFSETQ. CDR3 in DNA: TGCGCCAGCAGACCCCTTCTTACCGTCCCGGGGGCTTTCTTT. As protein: CASRPLLTVPGAFF.

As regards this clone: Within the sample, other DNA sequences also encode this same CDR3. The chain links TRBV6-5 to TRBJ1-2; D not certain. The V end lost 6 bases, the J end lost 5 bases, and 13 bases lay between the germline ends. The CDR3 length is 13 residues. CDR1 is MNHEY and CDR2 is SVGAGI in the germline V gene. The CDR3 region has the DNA TGTGCCAGCAGGCGCAACGTCCTTTATGGCTACACCTTC. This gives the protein CASRRNVLYGYTF.

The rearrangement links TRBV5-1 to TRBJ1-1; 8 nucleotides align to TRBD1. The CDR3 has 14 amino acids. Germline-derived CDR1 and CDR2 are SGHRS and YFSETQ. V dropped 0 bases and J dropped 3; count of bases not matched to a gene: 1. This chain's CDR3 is CASSLDRGDTEAFF. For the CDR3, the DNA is TGCGCCAGCAGCTTGGACAGGGGGGACACTGAAGCTTTCTTT.

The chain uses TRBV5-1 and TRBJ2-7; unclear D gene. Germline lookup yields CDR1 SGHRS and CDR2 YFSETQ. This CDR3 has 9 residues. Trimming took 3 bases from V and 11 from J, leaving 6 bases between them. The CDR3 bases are TGCGCCAGCAGCTCCCCCAAGTACTTC. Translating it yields CASSSPKYF.

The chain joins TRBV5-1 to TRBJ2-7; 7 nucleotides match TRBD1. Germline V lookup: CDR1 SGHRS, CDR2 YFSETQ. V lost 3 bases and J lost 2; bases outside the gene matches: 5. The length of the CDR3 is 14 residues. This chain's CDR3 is CASSSTGPTYEQYF. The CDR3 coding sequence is TGCGCCAGCAGCTCGACAGGGCCCACCTACGAGCAGTACTTC.

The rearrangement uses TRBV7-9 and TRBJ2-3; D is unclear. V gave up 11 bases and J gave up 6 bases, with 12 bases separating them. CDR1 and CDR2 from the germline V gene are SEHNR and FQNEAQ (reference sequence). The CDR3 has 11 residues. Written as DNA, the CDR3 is TGTGCCGCCGGCGGCTACGATACGCAGTATTTT. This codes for CAAGGYDTQYF.